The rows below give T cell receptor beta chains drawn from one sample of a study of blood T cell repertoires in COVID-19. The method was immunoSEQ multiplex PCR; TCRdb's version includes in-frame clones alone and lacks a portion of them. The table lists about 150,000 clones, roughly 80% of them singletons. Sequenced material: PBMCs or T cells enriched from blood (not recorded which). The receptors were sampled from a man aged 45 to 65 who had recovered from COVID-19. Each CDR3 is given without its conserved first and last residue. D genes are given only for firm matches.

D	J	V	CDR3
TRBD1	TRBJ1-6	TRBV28	ASRSGTGTLPLH
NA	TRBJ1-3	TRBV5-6	ASSEGRNTIY
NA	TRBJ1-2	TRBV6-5	ASSYSQGVLGYT
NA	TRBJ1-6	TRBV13	ASSRDLKGNSPLH
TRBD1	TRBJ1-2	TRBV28	ASSPPQGATNYGYT
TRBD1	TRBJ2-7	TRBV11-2	ASSALQGRNEQY
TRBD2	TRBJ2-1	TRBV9	ASSVGGGLAGNEQF
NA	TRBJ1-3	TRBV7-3	ASSLSGSGNTIY
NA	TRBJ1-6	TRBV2	ASSESQATNSPLH
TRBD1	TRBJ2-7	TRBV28	ASSNAGRGLSEQY
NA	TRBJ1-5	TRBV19	ASIQGPSNQPQH
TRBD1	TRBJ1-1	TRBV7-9	ASSLADRVGDTEAF
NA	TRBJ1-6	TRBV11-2	ASSWQDNSPLH
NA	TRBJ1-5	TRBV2	ASRPGAQPQH
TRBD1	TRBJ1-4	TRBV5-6	ASSLLGQGDEKLF
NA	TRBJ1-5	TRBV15	ATSRDPLGGHREPQH
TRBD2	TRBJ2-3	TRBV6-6	ASSLGLAGGNGDTQY
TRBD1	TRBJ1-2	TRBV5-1	ASSFGQGGGYT
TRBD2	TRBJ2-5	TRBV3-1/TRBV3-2	ASSYRTSGGETQY
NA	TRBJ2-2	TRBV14	ASSQEAGANTGELF
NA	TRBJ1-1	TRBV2	ASSANQQGTEAF
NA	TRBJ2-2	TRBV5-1	ASEIGDTGELF
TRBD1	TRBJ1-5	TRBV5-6	ASSASYGTGNQPQH
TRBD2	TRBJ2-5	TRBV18	ASSPPGLAETQY
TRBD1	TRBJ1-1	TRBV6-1	ASSEWDREAF
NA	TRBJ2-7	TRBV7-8	ASSLGGGIIYEQY
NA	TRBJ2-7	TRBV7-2	ASSLTEGDEQY
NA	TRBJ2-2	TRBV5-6	ASSLVEGGRSNTGELF
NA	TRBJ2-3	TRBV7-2	ASRATDTQY
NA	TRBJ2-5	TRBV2	ASRGLQVQETQY
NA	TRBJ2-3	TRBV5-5	ASSKGPSTDTQY
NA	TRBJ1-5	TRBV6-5	ASTPGPNSNQPQH
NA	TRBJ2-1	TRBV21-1	ASSKARLGLVGLEQF
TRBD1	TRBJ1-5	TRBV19	ASSIGTGGNQPQH
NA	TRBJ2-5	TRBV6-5	ASSPVGAWETQY
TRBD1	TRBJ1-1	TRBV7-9	ASSPAFIQGGGTEAF
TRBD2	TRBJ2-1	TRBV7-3	ASSLAGGSNEQF
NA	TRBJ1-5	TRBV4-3	ASSQGTGIGQPQH
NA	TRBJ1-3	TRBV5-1	ASSFGGLLSSGNTIY
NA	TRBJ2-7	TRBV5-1	ASSYSTPAMNEQY
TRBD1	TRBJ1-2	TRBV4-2	ASSQDFRTGRTSGYT
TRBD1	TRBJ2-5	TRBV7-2	ASSPDRGTLETQY
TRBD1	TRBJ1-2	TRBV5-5	ASSLAGQALYGYT